This T cell receptor (beta chain) was obtained from a study of blood T cell repertoires in COVID-19. This clone has a handful of counts. Germline CDR1 reads SQVTM; CDR2 reads ANQGSEA. The junction had 7 bases not matched to a gene; V was cut back by 7 bases and J by 9 bases. The CDR3 extends over 13 amino acids. Measured with immunoSEQ multiplex PCR; TCRdb has only the in-frame clones, and not every one. The sample lists roughly 160,000 clones; roughly 89% were seen once. This chain joins TRBV29-1 and TRBJ1-6; 9 bases match TRBD1. Source material: peripheral blood. This TCR came from a woman aged 55-70 years who had recovered from COVID-19. CDR3 in amino acids: CSAGTGLGSPLHF. In DNA form, the CDR3 reads TGCAGCGCCGGGACAGGGCTCGGTTCACCCCTCCACTTT. Full variable domain (remainder filled in from reference TRBV29-1 and TRBJ1-6): SAVISQKPSRDICQRGTSLTIQCQVDSQVTMMFWYRQQPGQSLTLIATANQGSEATYESGFVIDKFPISRPNLTFSTLTVSNMSPEDSSIYLCSAGTGLGSPLHFGNGTRLTVT.